A single sample gave rise to the 27 T cell receptor beta chains below, sequenced in a study of CD8+ T cells in alopecia areata. The treatment denotes: oral pan-JAK inhibitor, 5-10 mg twice daily. Extraction and reverse transcription of RNA yielded cDNA as the sequencing template. TCRdb's table, derived via immunoSEQ multiplex PCR, lists solely in-frame clones and lacks some. The sample lists about 150,000 clones; roughly 65% were seen once. The sample in question was CD4+ T cells sorted from blood, obtained at week 4, from a patient treated with tofacitinib. Every receptor here comes from a human donor with alopecia areata.

J is TRBJ2-4 and V is TRBV7-2, with D possibly being TRBD1 (5 bases). The CDR3 is 16 residues long. Germline loops: CDR1 SGHTA, CDR2 FQGNSA. The ends were cut back, 1 base at V and 7 bases at J, with 17 bases in the middle. The CDR3 sequence is CASSLVSAGIGNIQYF. For the CDR3, the DNA is TGTGCCAGCAGCTTAGTATCGGCAGGGATAGGGAACATTCAGTACTTC.

The chain has TRBV29-1 and TRBJ1-2; 10 nucleotides match TRBD1. This CDR3 spans 11 amino acids. The germline V gene has CDR1 SQVTM and CDR2 ANQGSEA. V was clipped by 6 bases and J by 6 bases; unmatched bases: 1. In nucleotides, the CDR3 is TGCAGCGTCGGGACAGGGGATGGCTACACCTTC. Its protein product is CSVGTGDGYTF. The full variable domain, completed using reference TRBV29-1 and TRBJ1-2, is SAVISQKPSRDICQRGTSLTIQCQVDSQVTMMFWYRQQPGQSLTLIATANQGSEATYESGFVIDKFPISRPNLTFSTLTVSNMSPEDSSIYLCSVGTGDGYTFGSGTRLTVV.

The CDR3 here is CAWSGNTNGYTF. The CDR3 DNA follows: TGTGCCTGGAGTGGGAACACTAACGGCTACACCTTC. J is TRBJ1-2 and V is TRBV30; D is unclear. In germline, CDR1 is GTSNPN, CDR2 SVGIG (reference sequence). Trimming left V 1 base short and J 8 bases short, with 11 bases between. The CDR3 has 12 amino acids. The full variable domain, its missing parts supplied by reference TRBV30 and TRBJ1-2, is SQTIHQWPATLVQPVGSPLSLECTVEGTSNPNLYWYRQAAGRGLQLLFYSVGIGQISSEVPQNLSASRPQDRQFILSSKKLLLSDSGFYLCAWSGNTNGYTFGSGTRLTVV.

The V call is TRBV4-1, the J call TRBJ1-1; D call uncertain. V shed 7 bases and J shed 1 base, with 16 bases lying between them. The CDR3 runs 15 residues. Germline V gene lookup returns CDR1 MGHRA and CDR2 YSYEKL. CDR3 region: CASKSPRARNTEAFF. The CDR3 DNA reads TGCGCCAGCAAGTCCCCGAGGGCCCGGAACACTGAAGCTTTCTTT.

This clone was observed a few times. The chain employs TRBV30 and TRBJ2-5, with no clear D. The CDR3 totals 11 residues. V was cut by 4 bases and J by 1 base, with 4 bases left in between. Germline CDR1 GTSNPN, CDR2 SVGIG (reference sequence). The CDR3 bases are TGTGCCTGGACTAGCCAAGAGACCCAGTACTTC. This encodes CAWTSQETQYF.

V usage is TRBV4-1 and J usage is TRBJ1-3; tentatively, D is TRBD1 (5 bases). Trimming removed 1 base at V and 4 bases at J, with 17 bases between. The CDR3 extends over 17 amino acids. The V gene's germline CDR1 is MGHRA and CDR2 YSYEKL. CDR3 DNA sequence: TGCGCCAGCAGCCAAGCCGGGACCCCAAGGTCCGGAAACACCATATATTTT. Its protein product is CASSQAGTPRSGNTIYF.

V gene TRBV4-1 combines with J gene TRBJ2-7; perhaps TRBD2 as D (5 bases). The V and J ends lost 0 bases and 6 bases respectively, with 15 bases between them. From germline, CDR1 is MGHRA and CDR2 YSYEKL. The CDR3 has 15 amino acids. DNA of the CDR3: TGCGCCAGCAGCCAAGACGTTCCTAGCCCCAGCGAGCAGTACTTC. It translates to CASSQDVPSPSEQYF.

CDR3 in DNA: TGCGCCAGCAGCCTACAACAGGGGATGTACAATGAGCAGTTCTTC. Its protein is CASSLQQGMYNEQFF. The chain joins TRBV4-3 to TRBJ2-1, with TRBD1 matching 7 bases. Germline V gives CDR1 LGHNA, CDR2 YSLEER. This CDR3 region has 15 residues. Trimming cost V 4 bases and J 4 bases; bases outside gene matches: 7.

The gene calls are TRBV19 and TRBJ1-5; perhaps TRBD1 as D (5 bases). The V gene lost 3 bases and the J gene lost 1 base, with 10 bases spanning the gap. The length of the CDR3 is 15 residues. Germline lookup yields CDR1 LNHDA and CDR2 SQIVND (reference sequence). CDR3 sequence (DNA): TGTGCCAGTAGTATCAAGGGGCAGAGCAATCAGCCCCAGCATTTT. Protein sequence: CASSIKGQSNQPQHF.

This chain links TRBV29-1 with TRBJ1-3; no firm D call. Germline CDR1 is SQVTM and CDR2 is ANQGSEA. V was cut by 3 bases and J by 0 bases, with 6 bases left in between. This CDR3 region has 13 residues. The CDR3 DNA follows: TGCAGCGTTGAGGTCCACTCTGGAAACACCATATATTTT. As protein: CSVEVHSGNTIYF.

Regarding this clone: This same CDR3 is encoded by further DNA sequences in the sample. The chain carries TRBV29-1 and TRBJ2-5; D is ambiguous. In germline, CDR1 is SQVTM, CDR2 ANQGSEA. CDR3 length: 10 residues. Trimming cost V 4 bases and J 5 bases, with 5 bases left between them. In nucleotides, the CDR3 is TGCAGCGTTGGGGGTGAGACCCAGTACTTC. Its protein product is CSVGGETQYF.

The chain has TRBV6-1 and TRBJ2-1, with TRBD1 as a possible D gene (5 bases). The V gene's germline CDR1 is MNHNS and CDR2 SASEGT. V shed 4 bases and J shed 14 bases, with 15 bases lying between them. CDR3 length: 12 residues. The chain's CDR3 is CASSAIDSQEFF. As DNA, the CDR3 is TGTGCCAGCAGTGCGATCGACAGCCAAGAGTTCTTC.

The V and J genes are TRBV4-3 and TRBJ1-5, with D unclear. The CDR3 consists of 14 residues. Deletions cut 2 bases from V and 2 bases from J, with 7 bases between. Germline V gene lookup returns CDR1 LGHNA and CDR2 YSLEER. This chain's CDR3 is CASSQRVGNQPQHF. In DNA, the CDR3 is TGCGCCAGCAGCCAACGGGTGGGCAATCAGCCCCAGCATTTT.

The chain employs TRBV30 and TRBJ1-4; 9 bases agree with TRBD1. Trimming took 1 base from V and 8 from J; bases not matched to a gene: 8. The germline V gene encodes CDR1 GTSNPN and CDR2 SVGIG (reference sequence). This CDR3 is built from 15 residues. The DNA for the CDR3 is TGTGCCTGGAGTGATATCCGGGACAGGGCGGAAAAACTGTTTTTT. Protein sequence: CAWSDIRDRAEKLFF.

The chain is built from TRBV19 and TRBJ1-2, with 7 bases identical to TRBD1. The CDR3 consists of 14 residues. V lost 1 base and J lost 7; bases outside the gene matches: 6. Per germline, CDR1 LNHDA and CDR2 SQIVND (reference sequence). Written as DNA, the CDR3 is TGTGCCAGTAGTATAGCCGGGACAGCTACTGGCTACACCTTC. Its protein product is CASSIAGTATGYTF.

This clone was recorded once. This rearrangement joins TRBV29-1 to TRBJ2-2; 8 positions match TRBD2. This CDR3 has 13 amino acids. With 6 bases clipped from V and 2 bases from J, the junction kept 2 bases outside the gene matches. In germline, CDR1 is SQVTM, CDR2 ANQGSEA. The CDR3 nucleotides read TGCAGCGTCGGGACTAGAAACACCGGGGAGCTGTTTTTT. The encoded protein is CSVGTRNTGELFF.

This clone was detected only once. This chain links TRBV18 with TRBJ1-2; D gene unclear. The CDR3 loop spans 15 amino acids. CDR1 is KGHSH and CDR2 is LQKENI in the germline V gene. V was trimmed by 3 bases and J by 0 bases, leaving 11 bases between them. The CDR3 is CASSPLSQANYGYTF. The CDR3 DNA reads as TGTGCCAGCTCACCGCTCAGCCAAGCTAACTATGGCTACACCTTC.

This clone occurred once. The J gene is TRBJ1-1, the V gene TRBV30; D unclear. The V gene's germline CDR1 is GTSNPN and CDR2 SVGIG (reference sequence). The CDR3 has 14 residues. Between the trimmed V and J ends, which lost 0 bases and 1 base, there was a span of 9 bases. CDR3 in DNA: TGTGCCTGGAGTGTAGGGCTGACGAACACTGAAGCTTTCTTT. This translates into CAWSVGLTNTEAFF.

V gene TRBV20-1 combines with J gene TRBJ2-5; D unresolved. Deletions cut 6 bases from V and 5 bases from J, with 10 bases between. CDR1 DFQATT and CDR2 SNEGSKA come from the germline V gene (reference sequence). This CDR3 has 11 residues. The CDR3 is CSALRGETQYF. CDR3 nucleotides: TGCAGTGCCCTGCGTGGGGAGACCCAGTACTTC.

The chain has TRBV5-1 and TRBJ2-7; 7 bases are a match to TRBD1. Germline V gene sequence: CDR1 SGHRS, CDR2 YFSETQ. The CDR3 is 15 residues long. The junction had 9 bases not matched to a gene; V was cut back by 6 bases and J by 0 bases. The CDR3 coding sequence is TGCGCCAGCACCATCGACAGGGAGATCTCCTACGAGCAGTACTTC. This encodes CASTIDREISYEQYF.

This chain links TRBV30 with TRBJ1-3; D remains ambiguous. The CDR3 totals 13 residues. Germline V gene data show CDR1 as GTSNPN and CDR2 as SVGIG (reference sequence). Trimming shortened V by 2 bases and J by 7 bases, and 12 bases separated the two germline ends. This chain's CDR3 is CAWSSIAANTIYF. The CDR3 bases are TGTGCCTGGAGTAGTATAGCAGCGAACACCATATATTTT.

V usage is TRBV11-2 and J usage is TRBJ2-5; 7 nucleotides agree with TRBD1. The CDR3 loop spans 14 amino acids. Trimming cost V 4 bases and J 7 bases; bases outside gene matches: 9. Germline V gene lookup returns CDR1 SGHAT and CDR2 FQNNGV. CDR3 in amino acids: CASSSGQSYGTQYF. The CDR3 DNA follows: TGTGCCAGCAGCTCGGGACAGTCCTATGGGACCCAGTACTTC.

This rearrangement joins TRBV29-1 to TRBJ2-3; D may match TRBD1 or TRBD2 (6 bases each). This CDR3 comprises 16 residues. Trimming removed 6 bases from V and 2 bases from J, with 21 bases in between. The germline V gene has CDR1 SQVTM and CDR2 ANQGSEA. The CDR3 sequence is CSVAGDSRTATDTQYF. CDR3 coding DNA: TGCAGCGTAGCAGGGGACTCCCGAACCGCCACAGATACGCAGTATTTT.

The rearrangement uses TRBV30 and TRBJ2-2, with D hard to call. Germline V gene sequence: CDR1 GTSNPN, CDR2 SVGIG (reference sequence). The ends were cut back, 2 bases at V and 0 bases at J, with 10 bases in the middle. This CDR3 has 15 residues. Written as DNA, the CDR3 is TGTGCCTGGAGTTTGGGTCCTGCGAACACCGGGGAGCTGTTTTTT. Translated, it gives CAWSLGPANTGELFF.

V and J are TRBV27 and TRBJ1-6, with TRBD1 identical over 10 bases. Germline V CDR1 and CDR2: MNHEY, SMNVEV (reference sequence). CDR3 length: 15 amino acids. V lost 6 bases to trimming and J lost 7 bases; unmatched junction nucleotides: 6. CDR3 protein: CASRPPGQGNSPLHF. CDR3 nucleotide sequence: TGTGCCAGCAGACCTCCGGGACAGGGGAATTCACCCCTCCACTTT.

The chain has TRBV30 and TRBJ1-1, with TRBD1 matching over 8 bases. J was trimmed by 1 base and V by 3 bases; bases with no gene match: 1. Germline CDR1 reads GTSNPN; CDR2 reads SVGIG (reference sequence). The CDR3 runs to 13 residues. The CDR3 spells CAWRGTGNTEAFF. In DNA form, the CDR3 reads TGTGCCTGGAGGGGGACAGGGAACACTGAAGCTTTCTTT. The full variable domain, completed using reference TRBV30 and TRBJ1-1, is SQTIHQWPATLVQPVGSPLSLECTVEGTSNPNLYWYRQAAGRGLQLLFYSVGIGQISSEVPQNLSASRPQDRQFILSSKKLLLSDSGFYLCAWRGTGNTEAFFGQGTRLTVV.

The chain combines TRBV15 with TRBJ2-2, with 9 bases lining up with TRBD1. CDR1 and CDR2 from the germline V gene are LNHNV and YYDKDF (reference sequence). Trimming cost V 6 bases and J 7 bases; bases outside gene matches: 6. This CDR3 spans 14 amino acids. DNA for the CDR3: TGTGCCACCAGGGGGACAGGGTTGAGCGGGGAGCTGTTTTTT. It encodes CATRGTGLSGELFF. Full variable domain (rest looked up from reference TRBV15 and TRBJ2-2): DAMVIQNPRYQVTQFGKPVTLSCSQTLNHNVMYWYQQKSSQAPKLLFHYYDKDFNNEADTPDNFQSRRPNTSFCFLDIRSPGLGDTAMYLCATRGTGLSGELFFGEGSRLTVL.